This T cell receptor (beta chain) was sequenced for a study of T-cell reconstitution after alpha-beta-depleted transplantation in children. Study-wide results and caveats: Some patients' high day-60 TCRbeta diversity was traced to surviving recipient T cells and thymic progenitors. By one year post-transplant, T-cell counts and diversity largely arose from T cells that were newly produced. It was reported that alpha-beta T cells came from several hundred expanded graft clones (about two months after transplant).

Unique molecular identifiers were used to barcode this TCRbeta library. Each CDR3 protein gets one entry after TCRdb re-called the PCR reads with MiXCR. The sample lists 200,000 to 300,000 distinct CDR3 sequences; less than 9% were seen once. The CDR3 covers 16 residues. The V gene's germline CDR1 is LGHDT and CDR2 YNNKEL (reference sequence). Deletions cut 1 base from V and 5 bases from J, with 17 bases between. This clonotype appeared many times. Its specificity is unknown. This specimen consisted of PBMCs, mostly from graft donor cells, obtained 180 days after TCRalphabeta/CD19-depleted stem cell transplant. The chain combines TRBV3-1 with TRBJ1-1; TRBD1 might be the D (5 bases). The sequence was collected from a male patient between 5 and 17 years old who had a stem cell transplant for acute lymphoblastic leukemia, so the T cells may come from the graft donor. The CDR3 sequence: CASSQVNRGWRTEAFF. The CDR3 region has the DNA TGTGCCAGCAGCCAAGTAAATCGGGGCTGGAGAACTGAAGCTTTCTTT. The full variable domain, rest sourced from reference TRBV3-1 and TRBJ1-1, is DTAVSQTPKYLVTQMGNDKSIKCEQNLGHDTMYWYKQDSKKFLKIMFSYNNKELIINETVPNRFSPKSPDKAHLNLHINSLELGDSAVYFCASSQVNRGWRTEAFFGQGTRLTVV.